Shown below are 30 T cell receptor beta chains from a single sample sequenced in a study of beta chain features in type 1 diabetes. Whole-study findings and limits: When Type 1 diabetes patients were examined, their TCRB CDR3s proved moderately but significantly shorter in all four CD4+ subsets.

Their recognized antigens are unknown. The entirety of the isolated RNA underwent reverse transcription, so expressed TCRB transcripts were sequenced. Libraries were prepared by immunoSEQ multiplex PCR; TCRdb keeps only in-frame clonotypes and omits some of them. This table has about 150,000 clones, 7.8% appearing once. The specimen sequenced was central memory CD4+ T cells from blood. The origin of the receptors is a woman aged 40 to 49 with type 1 diabetes.

This clone was seen a handful of times. This rearrangement joins TRBV5-4 to TRBJ2-1, with D possibly matching TRBD1 (5 bases). This CDR3 region has 13 residues. Trimming left V 4 bases short and J 6 bases short, with 11 bases between. The germline gives CDR1 SGHNT, CDR2 YYREEE (reference sequence). The DNA for the CDR3 is TGTGCCAGCAGCATTGACAGAAGCAATGAGCAGTTCTTC. It is translated as CASSIDRSNEQFF.

V is TRBV6-6 and J is TRBJ1-2, with a weak D call TRBD1 (5 bases). V lost 7 bases and J lost 2, with 5 bases in between. The germline CDR1 and CDR2 sequences are MNHNY and SVGAGI (reference sequence). The CDR3 contains 11 residues. This CDR3 reads CASTGNYGYTF. CDR3 bases: TGTGCCAGCACAGGGAACTATGGCTACACCTTC.

The V and J genes are TRBV9 and TRBJ2-7, with D perhaps TRBD1 (5 bases). CDR1 and CDR2 (germline): SGDLS, YYNGEE. With 0 bases removed from V and 3 bases from J, the gap between germline ends came to 13 bases. The CDR3 has 15 amino acids. The CDR3 is CASSVEGEGYYEQYF. CDR3 bases: TGTGCCAGCAGCGTAGAAGGGGAAGGGTACTACGAGCAGTACTTC.

This clone was detected only a few times. The chain employs TRBV28 and TRBJ2-5; 7 nucleotides align to TRBD1. The CDR3 loop spans 12 amino acids. Trimming took 11 bases from V and 5 from J; bases not matched to a gene: 8. Germline-derived CDR1 and CDR2 are MDHEN and SYDVKM. This CDR3 is CAGGQSVETQYF. In nucleotides, the CDR3 is TGTGCCGGGGGACAGTCGGTTGAGACCCAGTACTTC.

This chain links TRBV18 with TRBJ2-2; D might be TRBD1 (6 bases). Germline CDR1 KGHSH, CDR2 LQKENI. V lost 3 bases and J 4 bases, leaving 15 bases between the germline ends. This CDR3 has 16 residues. The CDR3 region has the DNA TGTGCCAGCTCACCGCCGGAAGGACAGAGCACCGGGGAGCTGTTTTTT. Its protein product is CASSPPEGQSTGELFF.

This clone was recorded a few times. This chain connects TRBV29-1 to TRBJ1-2, with TRBD1 as a possible D gene (6 bases). The CDR3 totals 12 residues. Trimming removed 7 bases from V and 3 bases from J, with 12 bases in between. Germline lookup yields CDR1 SQVTM and CDR2 ANQGSEA. The CDR3 region has the DNA TGCAGCGGAGGACAGCCAGACTATGGCTACACCTTC. Protein sequence: CSGGQPDYGYTF.

V usage is TRBV13 and J usage is TRBJ2-2; 8 positions agree with TRBD1. This CDR3 spans 16 amino acids. V lost 7 bases, J lost 2 bases, and 9 bases stayed unmatched. Germline CDR1 PRHDT, CDR2 FYEKMQ (reference sequence). The CDR3 protein is CASTTGQGDNTGELFF. DNA of the CDR3: TGTGCCAGCACCACCGGACAGGGTGACAACACCGGGGAGCTGTTTTTT.

This clone came up a few times. This chain uses TRBV7-2 with TRBJ2-5; no clear D gene. The germline CDR1 and CDR2 sequences are SGHTA and FQGNSA. V was shortened by 8 bases and J by 5 bases, with 6 bases between the two germline ends. This CDR3 is 10 amino acids long. As DNA, the CDR3 is TGTGCCAGCGGAGAGGAGACCCAGTACTTC. Its translation is CASGEETQYF.

In its sample, this clone was seen a few times. The chain links TRBV25-1 to TRBJ2-5; D unresolved. CDR3 size: 15 residues. Germline V gene data show CDR1 as MGHDK and CDR2 as SYGVNS. V was clipped by 1 base and J by 2 bases, with 11 bases between them. CDR3 sequence (DNA): TGTGCCAGCAGTGAATTTCTTGGCCCTCAAGAGACCCAGTACTTC. Translation gives CASSEFLGPQETQYF. Variable domain in full (rest from reference TRBV25-1 and TRBJ2-5): EADIYQTPRYLVIGTGKKITLECSQTMGHDKMYWYQQDPGMELHLIHYSYGVNSTEKGDLSSESTVSRIRTEHFPLTLESARPSHTSQYLCASSEFLGPQETQYFGPGTRLLVL.

The rearrangement joins TRBV18 to TRBJ1-1; no clear D. Germline V gene sequence: CDR1 KGHSH, CDR2 LQKENI. CDR3 length: 15 amino acids. V dropped 5 bases and J dropped 2 bases, with 15 bases sitting between them. The CDR3 coding sequence is TGTGCCAGCTCAATGGCAGCGTCGGGAAACACTGAAGCTTTCTTT. This sequence encodes CASSMAASGNTEAFF.

In its sample, this clone was seen a few times. The V call is TRBV19, the J call TRBJ2-4, with 8 positions matching TRBD1. V was pared by 9 bases and J by 1 base, with 11 bases of the junction left unmatched. CDR3 length equals 16 residues. CDR1 and CDR2 from the germline V gene are LNHDA and SQIVND (reference sequence). CDR3 loop: CASDRGVSSAKNIQYF. CDR3 DNA sequence: TGTGCCAGCGACAGGGGAGTTAGTAGTGCCAAAAACATTCAGTACTTC.

This chain links TRBV28 with TRBJ1-5, with D perhaps matching TRBD1 (6 bases). Trimming removed 6 bases at V and 4 bases at J, with 7 bases between. The CDR3 loop spans 12 amino acids. Germline V lookup: CDR1 MDHEN, CDR2 SYDVKM. The CDR3 DNA is TGTGCCAGCAGAACAGGGAATCAGCCCCAGCATTTT. The encoded protein is CASRTGNQPQHF.

V and J are TRBV20-1 and TRBJ1-2; D ambiguous. Per germline, CDR1 DFQATT and CDR2 SNEGSKA (reference sequence). Trimming left V 5 bases short and J 6 bases short, with 7 bases between. The CDR3 is 10 residues long. CDR3 nucleotides: TGCAGTGCTCTCCGGGATGGCTACACCTTC. Protein: CSALRDGYTF.

The genes are TRBV7-3 and TRBJ1-2; 10 positions match TRBD1. Germline CDR1 and CDR2: SGHTA and FQGTGA. Unmatched junction bases numbered 7, after V lost 5 bases and J lost 7 bases. The CDR3 has 14 amino acids. The CDR3 nucleotides are TGTGCCAGCAGCCCCCAGGGGGACAGGGGTGGCTACACCTTC. Protein sequence: CASSPQGDRGGYTF.

This clone has more than one count but fewer than ten. The rearrangement uses TRBV28 and TRBJ2-3, with TRBD2 matching over 8 bases. V dropped 7 bases and J dropped 5; count of bases not matched to a gene: 11. Germline lookup yields CDR1 MDHEN and CDR2 SYDVKM. The CDR3 length is 15 residues. CDR3 nucleotide sequence: TGTGCCAGCATCGGGAGGGGACGGGTCGGAGATACGCAGTATTTT. Translated: CASIGRGRVGDTQYF.

The V and J genes are TRBV19 and TRBJ2-2; 7 nucleotides line up with TRBD1. Losses at the gene ends were 7 bases for V and 6 bases for J; bases not matched to a gene: 11. The length of the CDR3 is 15 residues. Germline V lookup: CDR1 LNHDA, CDR2 SQIVND (reference sequence). DNA for the CDR3: TGTGCCAGTACCCCTTCGACAGGGTCGGCCGGGGAGCTGTTTTTT. Translating it yields CASTPSTGSAGELFF.

The chain couples TRBV9 to TRBJ1-6, with unresolved D. The germline V and J ends were trimmed by 2 bases and 9 bases, with 9 bases remaining between them. Germline CDR1 reads SGDLS; CDR2 reads YYNGEE. The CDR3 is 13 residues long. CDR3 in amino acids: CASSVEEGSPLHF. As DNA, the CDR3 is TGTGCCAGCAGCGTGGAGGAGGGTTCACCCCTCCACTTT.

V usage is TRBV15 and J usage is TRBJ2-7; D gene uncertain. CDR1 LNHNV and CDR2 YYDKDF come from the germline V gene (reference sequence). This CDR3 comprises 12 residues. Trimming shortened V by 4 bases and J by 0 bases, and 4 bases separated the two germline ends. The CDR3 sequence: CATSMSSYEQYF. The CDR3 nucleotides are TGTGCCACCAGCATGAGCTCCTACGAGCAGTACTTC.

This clone was counted between two and nine times. The chain joins TRBV7-3 to TRBJ2-3; D might be TRBD1 (6 bases). Trimming pared 2 bases from V and 0 bases from J, leaving 9 bases between. CDR3 size: 15 residues. Germline values: CDR1 SGHTA, CDR2 FQGTGA. CDR3 loop: CASSLQGPSTDTQYF. CDR3 DNA: TGTGCCAGCAGCTTACAGGGGCCGAGCACAGATACGCAGTATTTT.

The rearrangement joins TRBV6-5 to TRBJ1-5; possible D gene TRBD1, 5 bases. Per germline, CDR1 MNHEY and CDR2 SVGAGI. Trimming took off 7 bases at V and 9 bases at J, with 19 bases between the two ends. CDR3 length: 14 amino acids. CDR3 sequence (DNA): TGTGCCAGCACCCCCCGAGGAGGGGATCGGCCCCAGCATTTT. Its translation: CASTPRGGDRPQHF.

This clone has more than one count but fewer than ten. The rearrangement joins TRBV28 to TRBJ2-7; 10 positions match TRBD1. V lost 5 bases and J lost 2; bases outside the gene matches: 9. The CDR3 totals 16 residues. Germline loops: CDR1 MDHEN, CDR2 SYDVKM. CDR3 protein: CASSLRAGQGAYEQYF. As DNA, the CDR3 is TGTGCCAGCAGTCTACGGGCTGGACAGGGGGCCTACGAGCAGTACTTC.

This clone has just a few counts. The V call is TRBV29-1, the J call TRBJ2-1; 13 bases match TRBD2. The CDR3 runs 16 residues. Per germline, CDR1 SQVTM and CDR2 ANQGSEA. After removal of 4 bases from V and 8 bases from J, the junction contained 11 bases not matched to a gene. CDR3 amino acids: CSVGGPTSGRFDEQFF. The CDR3, as DNA: TGCAGCGTTGGGGGGCCGACTAGCGGGAGGTTCGATGAGCAGTTCTTC.

Concerning this clone itself: Other nucleotide sequences in the sample specify the same CDR3. The chain combines TRBV29-1 with TRBJ2-5, with D perhaps matching TRBD2 (6 bases). Trimming removed 1 base from V and 5 bases from J, with 8 bases in between. Germline V lookup: CDR1 SQVTM, CDR2 ANQGSEA. The length of the CDR3 is 12 residues. The CDR3 region is CSVEGGGETQYF. The CDR3 DNA is TGCAGCGTTGAAGGTGGAGGGGAGACCCAGTACTTC.

This clone came up a few times. The gene calls are TRBV6-5 and TRBJ2-7; perhaps TRBD1 as D (5 bases). This CDR3 has 11 amino acids. Per the germline V gene, CDR1 is MNHEY and CDR2 is SVGAGI. V was cut by 6 bases and J by 9 bases, with 12 bases left in between. The CDR3 protein is CASSPGHAQYF. As DNA, the CDR3 is TGTGCCAGCAGCCCAGGACACGCGCAGTACTTC.

The gene calls are TRBV4-3 and TRBJ1-2; D ambiguous. Trimming left V 3 bases short and J 2 bases short, with 13 bases between. Looked up from germline, CDR1 is LGHNA and CDR2 is YSLEER. The CDR3 runs to 15 residues. The CDR3 region is CASSQDPAANYGYTF. CDR3 nucleotide sequence: TGCGCCAGCAGCCAGGACCCAGCGGCAAACTATGGCTACACCTTC.

The CDR3 DNA is TGTGCCAGCAGCCCGGGTTTTTCCCTTGGCTACACCTTC. It codes for CASSPGFSLGYTF. J is TRBJ1-2 and V is TRBV7-2; D is unresolved. The CDR3 is 13 amino acids. V lost 5 bases and J 7 bases, leaving 14 bases between the germline ends. Germline CDR1 is SGHTA and CDR2 is FQGNSA. The whole variable domain, filled in from reference TRBV7-2 and TRBJ1-2, reads GAGVSQSPSNKVTEKGKDVELRCDPISGHTALYWYRQSLGQGLEFLIYFQGNSAPDKSGLPSDRFSAERTGGSVSTLTIQRTQQEDSAVYLCASSPGFSLGYTFGSGTRLTVV.

CDR3 nucleotides: TGTGCCAGCAGCTCCCGGACAAACTCCTACGAGCAGTACTTC. Encoded protein: CASSSRTNSYEQYF. V and J are TRBV7-8 and TRBJ2-7; a possible D gene is TRBD1 (5 bases). This CDR3 comprises 14 residues. Looked up from germline, CDR1 is SGHVS and CDR2 is FQNEAQ. V was trimmed by 4 bases and J by 0 bases, leaving 10 bases between them. The variable domain in full, completed from reference TRBV7-8 and TRBJ2-7, reads GAGVSQSPRYKVAKRGQDVALRCDPISGHVSLFWYQQALGQGPEFLTYFQNEAQLDKSGLPSDRFFAERPEGSVSTLKIQRTQQEDSAVYLCASSSRTNSYEQYFGPGTRLTVT.

This clone has just a few counts. The V and J genes are TRBV28 and TRBJ1-2; tentative D call: TRBD1 (5 bases). This CDR3 region has 13 residues. CDR1 is MDHEN, CDR2 SYDVKM, per germline. The V end was cut by 2 bases, the J end by 7 bases, with 11 bases between. CDR3 coding DNA: TGTGCCAGCAGTTTAGACCGCAGGGTTGGCTACACCTTC. Translated, it gives CASSLDRRVGYTF.

In its sample, this clone was seen many times. V gene TRBV9 combines with J gene TRBJ2-3, with D perhaps TRBD2 (6 bases). This CDR3 is 16 amino acids long. The V end was cut by 3 bases, the J end by 0 bases, with 14 bases between. The germline V gene encodes CDR1 SGDLS and CDR2 YYNGEE. The CDR3 spells CASSGRAGLSTDTQYF. The CDR3 DNA reads TGTGCCAGCAGCGGGAGAGCGGGCCTTAGCACAGATACGCAGTATTTT.

This clone has just a few counts. The chain employs TRBV7-3 and TRBJ2-3; the match to TRBD1 covers 11 bases. The CDR3 consists of 15 residues. Germline CDR1 is SGHTA and CDR2 is FQGTGA. V dropped 4 bases and J dropped 3; count of bases not matched to a gene: 3. The CDR3 sequence: CASSSGQGATDTQYF. DNA for the CDR3: TGTGCCAGCAGCTCCGGACAGGGGGCGACAGATACGCAGTATTTT.